These T cell receptor beta chains were read from a single sample in a study of blood T cell repertoires in COVID-19. Method: immunoSEQ multiplex PCR; TCRdb's copy keeps in-frame clones and lacks some. The table records 100,000 to 150,000 clones, about four fifths of them present only once. Sequenced sample: peripheral blood. The receptors derive from a man aged 60 to 69 with acute or convalescent COVID-19. Each CDR3 is given with its conserved first and last residue. Each record gives: CDR3 protein, CDR3 DNA, J gene, clone size, V gene, D gene. The D gene is left open where the match is weak. The size entry is marked missing in some rows and otherwise reads once, few, many or a size class.

cdr3_aa: CASSTETGREQYF; cdr3_nt: TGCGCCAGCAGCACTGAGACAGGGCGCGAGCAGTACTTC; j_call: TRBJ2-7; clone_size: NA; v_call: TRBV5-1; d_call: TRBD1
cdr3_aa: CASSPGTVVGGQTGELFF; cdr3_nt: TGTGCCAGCAGCCCCGGGACAGTAGTTGGGGGACAAACCGGGGAGCTGTTTTTT; j_call: TRBJ2-2; clone_size: NA; v_call: TRBV7-2; d_call: TRBD1
cdr3_aa: CASSTGSGSSYEQYF; cdr3_nt: TGTGCCAGTAGTACGGGTAGCGGGAGCTCCTACGAGCAGTACTTC; j_call: TRBJ2-7; clone_size: NA; v_call: TRBV19; d_call: TRBD2
cdr3_aa: CASSPGGGRGEQFF; cdr3_nt: TGTGCCAGCAGCCCGGGGGGCGGGAGAGGTGAGCAGTTCTTC; j_call: TRBJ2-1; clone_size: few; v_call: TRBV3-1/TRBV3-2; d_call: NA
cdr3_aa: CASSPRDRSPFKNTEAFF; cdr3_nt: TGTGCCAGCAGCCCGCGGGACAGGTCACCCTTTAAGAACACTGAAGCTTTCTTT; j_call: TRBJ1-1; clone_size: few; v_call: TRBV3-1/TRBV3-2; d_call: TRBD1
cdr3_aa: CASSQGTGSGNTIYF; cdr3_nt: TGTGCCAGCAGCCAAGGGACAGGCTCTGGAAACACCATATATTTT; j_call: TRBJ1-3; clone_size: NA; v_call: TRBV4-2; d_call: TRBD1
cdr3_aa: CASSPGQGRTGELFF; cdr3_nt: TGTGCCAGCAGCCCAGGACAGGGGAGGACCGGGGAGCTGTTTTTT; j_call: TRBJ2-2; clone_size: once; v_call: TRBV5-4; d_call: TRBD1
cdr3_aa: CATSLPGGETQYF; cdr3_nt: TGTGCCACCAGCTTACCGGGGGGAGAGACCCAGTACTTC; j_call: TRBJ2-5; clone_size: NA; v_call: TRBV15; d_call: TRBD2
cdr3_aa: CSVEGQGKNIQYF; cdr3_nt: TGCAGCGTTGAGGGCCAAGGCAAAAACATTCAGTACTTC; j_call: TRBJ2-4; clone_size: NA; v_call: TRBV29-1; d_call: NA
cdr3_aa: CASRLSNQPQHF; cdr3_nt: TGTGCCAGCAGACTTAGCAATCAGCCCCAGCATTTT; j_call: TRBJ1-5; clone_size: NA; v_call: TRBV12-3/TRBV12-4; d_call: NA
cdr3_aa: CASSYFGAEKYNEQFF; cdr3_nt: TGTGCCAGCAGTTACTTTGGGGCGGAGAAGTACAATGAGCAGTTCTTC; j_call: TRBJ2-1; clone_size: NA; v_call: TRBV6-2/TRBV6-3; d_call: NA
cdr3_aa: CASRYPWGGSHEQYF; cdr3_nt: TGTGCCAGCAGGTACCCTTGGGGAGGGAGCCACGAGCAGTACTTC; j_call: TRBJ2-7; clone_size: NA; v_call: TRBV6-5; d_call: TRBD2
cdr3_aa: CASSVGQLVSYEQYF; cdr3_nt: TGTGCCAGCAGCGTAGGCCAACTAGTCTCCTACGAGCAGTACTTC; j_call: TRBJ2-7; clone_size: NA; v_call: TRBV9; d_call: NA
cdr3_aa: CASSLEVGSPETQYF; cdr3_nt: TGCGCCAGCAGCTTGGAAGTAGGTAGCCCAGAGACCCAGTACTTC; j_call: TRBJ2-5; clone_size: NA; v_call: TRBV5-1; d_call: NA